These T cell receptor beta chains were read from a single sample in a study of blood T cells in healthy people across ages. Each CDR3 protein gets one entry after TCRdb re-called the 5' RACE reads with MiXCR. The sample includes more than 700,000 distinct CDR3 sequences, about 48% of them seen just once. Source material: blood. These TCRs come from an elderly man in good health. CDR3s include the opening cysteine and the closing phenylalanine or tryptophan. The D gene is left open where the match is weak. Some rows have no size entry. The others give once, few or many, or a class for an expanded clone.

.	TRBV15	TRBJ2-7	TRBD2	CATSSPGTSGYNEQYF	TGTGCCACCAGCAGTCCCGGGACTAGCGGTTACAATGAGCAGTACTTC
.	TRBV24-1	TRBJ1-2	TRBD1	CATSDRTGPPGYTF	TGTGCCACCAGTGACCGGACAGGGCCCCCTGGCTACACCTTC
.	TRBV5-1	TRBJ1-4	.	CASSLVPGSNEKLFF	TGCGCCAGCAGCTTGGTTCCAGGGTCTAATGAAAAACTGTTTTTT
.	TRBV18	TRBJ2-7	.	CASSPQQGDYEQYF	TGTGCCAGCTCACCGCAACAGGGAGATTACGAGCAGTACTTC
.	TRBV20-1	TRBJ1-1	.	CSAPGRTVNTEAFF	TGCAGTGCGCCAGGGCGGACGGTGAACACTGAAGCTTTCTTT
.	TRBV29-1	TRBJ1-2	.	CSASSGTINYGYTF	TGCAGCGCCTCATCCGGGACAATTAACTATGGCTACACCTTC
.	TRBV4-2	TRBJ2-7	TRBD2	CASSVSAGVNYEQYF	TGTGCCAGCAGCGTCTCGGCGGGGGTGAACTACGAGCAGTACTTC
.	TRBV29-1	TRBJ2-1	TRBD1	CSVRAGGGGYNEQFF	TGCAGCGTTCGAGCAGGGGGCGGTGGTTACAATGAGCAGTTCTTC
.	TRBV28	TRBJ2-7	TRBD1	CASRPNRGYTYEQYF	TGTGCCAGCCGACCGAACAGGGGGTATACCTACGAGCAGTACTTC
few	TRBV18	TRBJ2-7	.	CASSPRGQHYEQYF	TGTGCCAGCTCACCACGTGGACAGCACTACGAGCAGTACTTC
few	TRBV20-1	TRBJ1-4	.	CSARRIVATNEKLFF	TGCAGTGCTAGACGGATAGTTGCAACTAATGAAAAACTGTTTTTT
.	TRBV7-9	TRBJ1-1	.	CASSPIRQSNTEAFF	TGTGCCAGCAGCCCAATCAGACAGTCGAACACTGAAGCTTTCTTT
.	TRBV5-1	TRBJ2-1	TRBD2	CASSQPGTSGGSNEQFF	TGCGCCAGCAGCCAACCCGGGACTAGCGGGGGGTCCAATGAGCAGTTCTTC
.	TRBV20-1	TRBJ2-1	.	CSAREGSSGNEQFF	TGCAGTGCTAGGGAAGGGAGCTCAGGGAATGAGCAGTTCTTC
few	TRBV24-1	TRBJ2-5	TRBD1	CATSDRTGRETQYF	TGTGCCACCAGTGATCGGACAGGGCGAGAGACCCAGTACTTC
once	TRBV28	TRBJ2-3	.	CASSSGGKGGDTQYF	TGTGCCAGCAGTTCAGGGGGGAAAGGTGGGGATACGCAGTATTTT
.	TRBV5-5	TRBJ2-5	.	CASIRTPQETQYF	TGTGCCAGCATCCGGACGCCCCAAGAGACCCAGTACTTC
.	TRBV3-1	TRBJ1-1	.	CASSQVRSTGTANTEAFF	TGTGCCAGCAGCCAAGTACGGAGTACCGGGACGGCGAACACTGAAGCTTTCTTT
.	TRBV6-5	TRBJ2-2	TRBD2	CASISRGGRRYTGELFF	TGTGCCAGCATTTCTAGAGGCGGGAGAAGGTACACCGGGGAGCTGTTTTTT
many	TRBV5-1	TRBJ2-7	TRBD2	CASSLLATGGGEQYF	TGCGCCAGCAGCTTGTTGGCGACGGGAGGCGGAGAGCAGTACTTC
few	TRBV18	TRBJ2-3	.	CASAPPDRYAYF	TGTGCCAGCGCACCCCCGGACAGATACGCGTATTTT
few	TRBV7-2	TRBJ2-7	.	CASSFQYYEQYF	TGTGCCAGCAGCTTCCAATACTACGAGCAGTACTTC
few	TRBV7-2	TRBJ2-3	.	CASSQSRGGTKHRYAYF	TGTGCCAGCAGCCAGTCTCGTGGCGGAACTAAACACAGATACGCGTATTTT
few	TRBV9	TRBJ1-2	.	CASSPGLRGYTF	TGTGCCAGCAGTCCAGGGTTGAGAGGCTACACCTTC
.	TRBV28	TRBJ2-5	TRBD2	CASSPGRETSGPYGQYF	TGTGCCAGCAGCCCCGGAAGGGAGACTAGCGGCCCCTACGGGCAGTACTTC
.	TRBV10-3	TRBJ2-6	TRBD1	CAISEPRDRVFYSGANVLTF	TGTGCCATCAGTGAGCCCCGGGACAGGGTGTTCTACTCTGGGGCCAACGTCCTGACTTTC
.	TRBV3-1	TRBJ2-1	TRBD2	CASSLWTSGTGDEQFF	TGTGCCAGCAGCCTCTGGACTAGCGGGACGGGGGATGAGCAGTTCTTC
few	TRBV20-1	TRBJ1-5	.	CSARVGGGAGQPQHF	TGCAGTGCTAGAGTGGGAGGGGGGGCAGGCCAGCCCCAGCATTTT
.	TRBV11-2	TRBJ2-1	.	CASSLSGGGLSYEQFF	TGTGCCAGCAGCTTATCTGGCGGGGGCCTCTCCTACGAGCAGTTCTTC
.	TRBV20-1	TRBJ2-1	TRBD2	CSAINSGSSYNEQFF	TGCAGTGCTATCAATAGCGGGAGCTCCTACAATGAGCAGTTCTTC
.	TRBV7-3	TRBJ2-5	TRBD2	CASSLLREGTQYF	TGTGCCAGCAGCTTATTGCGGGAGGGGACCCAGTACTTC